This passage covers 5 T cell receptor beta chains from one sample sequenced in a study of blood T cells in healthy people across ages. Primers used in a second PCR of roughly 6 to 12 cycles were a sample-barcoded 5' primer and a J-beta primer mix. MiXCR was run by TCRdb on the 5' RACE reads, yielding one entry per CDR3 protein. Of about 770,000 distinct CDR3 sequences listed, around 42% are singletons. Input material: blood. The receptors shown here come from a man aged 55 to 70 in good health.

To note about this clonotype: Compared with germline, one end of the junction differs, possibly owing to a read error. V is TRBV2 and J is TRBJ2-6, with TRBD1 matching over 8 bases. Germline-derived CDR1 and CDR2 are SNHLY and FYNNEI. CDR3 length equals 17 residues. CDR3 region: CASSEGQAISGAYVLTF. The CDR3 coding sequence is TGTGCCAGCAGTGAGGGACAGGCAATCTCTGGGGCCTACGTCCTGACTTTC.

The chain couples TRBV7-2 to TRBJ2-5; 8 nucleotides match TRBD2. V shed 5 bases, J shed 2 bases, and the junction held 4 bases outside the gene matches. This CDR3 has 14 residues. Germline-derived CDR1 and CDR2 are SGHTA and FQGNSA. CDR3 in amino acids: CASSSGGKQETQYF. In nucleotides, the CDR3 is TGTGCCAGCAGCAGCGGGGGAAAACAAGAGACCCAGTACTTC. Looking up the rest from reference TRBV7-2 and TRBJ2-5 gives the full variable domain: GAGVSQSPSNKVTEKGKDVELRCDPISGHTALYWYRQSLGQGLEFLIYFQGNSAPDKSGLPSDRFSAERTGGSVSTLTIQRTQQEDSAVYLCASSSGGKQETQYFGPGTRLLVL.

V and J are TRBV2 and TRBJ1-2; no clear D gene. Trimming removed 1 base from V and 0 bases from J, with 9 bases in between. In germline, CDR1 is SNHLY, CDR2 FYNNEI. The CDR3 length is 15 residues. The DNA for the CDR3 is TGTGCCAGCAGTGAAGAGACGAACCCTAACTATGGCTACACCTTC. Amino acids: CASSEETNPNYGYTF.

A note on this clonotype: Germline is not matched at one junction end, which may reflect a read error. The chain carries TRBV4-1 and TRBJ2-1; 10 bases map to TRBD2. This CDR3 is 19 amino acids long. Germline V lookup: CDR1 MGHRA, CDR2 YSYEKL. As DNA, the CDR3 is TGCGCCAGCAGCCAAGGTCTAGCGGGGGTAACCTCCTCCTACAATGGGCAGTTCTTC. Protein product: CASSQGLAGVTSSYNGQFF.

The CDR3 loop reads CASSPMQSYEQYF. Here the CDR3 DNA reads TGTGCCAGCAGTCCGATGCAGAGCTACGAGCAGTACTTC. J is TRBJ2-7 and V is TRBV2; D remains unclear. There are 13 residues in the CDR3. The germline V gene encodes CDR1 SNHLY and CDR2 FYNNEI. Trimming cost V 5 bases and J 3 bases, with 11 bases left between them. Drawing the rest from reference TRBV2 and TRBJ2-7, the complete variable domain is EPEVTQTPSHQVTQMGQEVILRCVPISNHLYFYWYRQILGQKVEFLVSFYNNEISEKSEIFDDQFSVERPDGSNFTLKIRSTKLEDSAMYFCASSPMQSYEQYFGPGTRLTVT.